These 17 T cell receptor beta chains were all obtained from the same sample, sequenced in a study of vaccination effects on CD4 cells after COVID-19. Sequenced by immunoSEQ multiplex PCR; TCRdb stores in-frame clones only, minus some. The sample contains around 37,000 clones, just under 75% of which appear only once. Their antigens remain unidentified. Ahead of sequencing, the ViraFEST assay grew antigen-specific CD4+ T cells using viral peptide pools. At the end of more than 8 days of culture, CD4+ T cells were isolated. This individual contracted SARS-CoV-2 between March and December 2020, as verified by PCR. Sample: CD4+ T cells from PBMCs cultured with a peptide pool, taken before COVID-19 vaccination. The receptors shown here come from a human donor who had a prior SARS-CoV-2 infection.

The chain employs TRBV5-1 and TRBJ1-2, with D maybe TRBD1 (5 bases). The germline gives CDR1 SGHRS, CDR2 YFSETQ. V lost 0 bases, J lost 8 bases, and 14 bases lay in between. The length of the CDR3 is 14 residues. In nucleotides, the CDR3 is TGCGCCAGCAGCTTGGTGGCCGTAGGGGACGGCTACACCTTC. This codes for CASSLVAVGDGYTF. Based on the CDR3 plus reference TRBV5-1 and TRBJ1-2, the full variable domain is KAGVTQTPRYLIKTRGQQVTLSCSPISGHRSVSWYQQTPGQGLQFLFEYFSETQRNKGNFPGRFSGRQFSNSRSEMNVSTLELGDSALYLCASSLVAVGDGYTFGSGTRLTVV.

With respect to this clone: Other nucleotide sequences from this sample produce the same CDR3. The genes are TRBV5-1 and TRBJ1-4; D possibly corresponds to TRBD1 (6 bases). Looked up from germline, CDR1 is SGHRS and CDR2 is YFSETQ. This CDR3 region has 14 residues. V was cut by 4 bases and J by 3 bases, with 10 bases left in between. DNA for the CDR3: TGCGCCAGCAGCCTACAGGGCCCTAATGAAAAACTGTTTTTT. Amino acid sequence: CASSLQGPNEKLFF.

The V gene is TRBV11-3, the J gene TRBJ2-3; D perhaps matches TRBD2 (6 bases). The CDR3 is 17 amino acids. V lost 5 bases and J lost 0, with 18 bases in between. CDR1 and CDR2 (germline): SGHNT, YENEEA. The CDR3 sequence is CASSPRRSGSSTDTQYF. CDR3 sequence (DNA): TGTGCCAGCAGCCCCCGGAGGAGCGGGTCTAGCACAGATACGCAGTATTTT.

In this sample, this clone turned up once. The rearrangement links TRBV9 to TRBJ2-7, with D perhaps TRBD1 (5 bases). CDR3 length: 13 residues. Germline lookup yields CDR1 SGDLS and CDR2 YYNGEE. Between the trimmed V and J ends, which lost 7 bases and 5 bases, there was a span of 16 bases. Here the CDR3 DNA reads TGTGCCAGCGGACACCAGCTATACGACGAGCAGTACTTC. It is translated as CASGHQLYDEQYF.

V and J are TRBV11-3 and TRBJ2-1; D may be TRBD2 (5 bases). Germline CDR1 is SGHNT and CDR2 is YENEEA. V was clipped by 4 bases and J by 4 bases, with 8 bases between them. This CDR3 has 13 amino acids. CDR3 coding DNA: TGTGCCAGCAGCTCCGGGAATTACAATGAGCAGTTCTTC. Translation gives CASSSGNYNEQFF.

This clone has more than one count but fewer than ten. CDR3 DNA: TGTGCCATCAGGACAGGGTATGGCTACACCTTC. This sequence encodes CAIRTGYGYTF. The chain recombines TRBV10-3 with TRBJ1-2, with 7 bases matching TRBD1. Germline CDR1 reads ENHRY; CDR2 reads SYGVKD. With V trimmed by 6 bases and J by 5 bases, 0 bases remained unmatched. This CDR3 spans 11 amino acids.

This clone was seen once. V and J are TRBV3-1 (or the pseudogene TRBV3-2) and TRBJ2-2; no clear D gene. From germline, CDR1 is LGHDT and CDR2 YNNKEL (reference sequence). V gave up 10 bases and J gave up 3 bases, with 12 bases separating them. The CDR3 covers 13 residues. The CDR3 sequence: CATAKGYTGELFF. The CDR3 coding sequence is TGTGCCACCGCGAAGGGTTACACCGGGGAGCTGTTTTTT.

The genes are TRBV5-6 and TRBJ2-7; the match to TRBD1 covers 8 bases. Germline V gene data show CDR1 as SGHDT and CDR2 as YYEEEE. V lost 0 bases, J lost 4 bases, and 3 bases stayed unmatched. The CDR3 has 14 residues. CDR3 protein: CASSLDRGRYEQYF. In DNA form, the CDR3 reads TGTGCCAGCAGCTTGGACAGGGGGAGGTACGAGCAGTACTTC. The entire variable domain, with the rest obtained from reference TRBV5-6 and TRBJ2-7, is as follows: DAGVTQSPTHLIKTRGQQVTLRCSPKSGHDTVSWYQQALGQGPQFIFQYYEEEERQRGNFPDRFSGHQFPNYSSELNVNALLLGDSALYLCASSLDRGRYEQYFGPGTRLTVT.

In its sample, this clone was seen a few times. This chain links TRBV27 with TRBJ2-2, with D uncertain. The V gene's germline CDR1 is MNHEY and CDR2 SMNVEV (reference sequence). The CDR3 contains 16 residues. V was cut by 6 bases and J by 6 bases, with 20 bases left in between. CDR3 residues: CASSPGYFIRSGELFF. CDR3 DNA: TGTGCCAGCAGCCCGGGCTACTTCATTCGGTCCGGGGAGCTGTTTTTT.

A few counts support this clone. The chain couples TRBV29-1 to TRBJ2-1; D perhaps matches TRBD1 (6 bases). The V gene lost 6 bases and the J gene lost 0 bases, with 12 bases spanning the gap. The CDR3 extends over 14 amino acids. CDR1 SQVTM and CDR2 ANQGSEA come from the germline V gene. CDR3 loop: CSVTGSNSYNEQFF. The CDR3 DNA is TGCAGCGTGACAGGTAGTAACTCCTACAATGAGCAGTTCTTC.

The chain has TRBV5-1 and TRBJ2-3; no clear D. Trimming cost V 0 bases and J 4 bases, with 6 bases left between them. This CDR3 has 13 amino acids. Germline V gives CDR1 SGHRS, CDR2 YFSETQ. For the CDR3, the DNA is TGCGCCAGCAGCTTGGCCTTGGCAGATACGCAGTATTTT. It yields the protein CASSLALADTQYF.

The rearrangement uses TRBV29-1 and TRBJ2-5; D unclear. Per the germline V gene, CDR1 is SQVTM and CDR2 is ANQGSEA. The CDR3 contains 12 residues. Trimming cost V 5 bases and J 9 bases, with 16 bases left between them. CDR3 residues: CSVNDWEAPQYF. CDR3 in DNA: TGCAGCGTTAACGACTGGGAAGCACCCCAGTACTTC.

This clone was observed a handful of times. The chain joins TRBV6-1 to TRBJ1-1, with D possibly TRBD1 on 5 matching bases. Germline V gives CDR1 MNHNS, CDR2 SASEGT. Trimming cost V 1 base and J 13 bases, with 22 bases left between them. The CDR3 has 15 residues. In DNA form, the CDR3 reads TGTGCCAGCAGTGAAGATATAATGTATGGAGAGAGGGGTTTCTTT. It specifies CASSEDIMYGERGFF.

V and J are TRBV29-1 and TRBJ2-5; D gene ambiguous. The V and J ends lost 3 bases and 1 base respectively, with 9 bases between them. The CDR3 sequence is 13 residues long. Germline V lookup: CDR1 SQVTM, CDR2 ANQGSEA. CDR3 loop: CSVDPATQETQYF. CDR3 DNA: TGCAGCGTTGATCCGGCAACCCAAGAGACCCAGTACTTC.

Only a few counts were recorded for this clone. The rearrangement links TRBV7-2 to TRBJ2-1, with TRBD2 as a possible D gene (6 bases). Germline-derived CDR1 and CDR2 are SGHTA and FQGNSA. V lost 1 base to trimming and J lost 7 bases, with 14 bases between them. The length of the CDR3 is 15 residues. CDR3 region: CASSLGVGGGNEQFF. CDR3 sequence (DNA): TGTGCCAGCAGCTTAGGTGTGGGAGGCGGGAATGAGCAGTTCTTC.

The chain links TRBV21-1 to TRBJ2-7; no DNA check was done on the table's D call, TRBD2. TRBV21-1 is a known pseudogene. There are 16 residues in the CDR3. The CDR3 here is CASSKQGLAGHYEQYF. In nucleotides, the CDR3 is TGTGCCAGCAGCAAGCAGGGACTAGCGGGCCACTACGAGCAGTACTTC.

The gene calls are TRBV7-9 and TRBJ1-1; perhaps TRBD1 as D (6 bases). This CDR3 region has 15 residues. Trimming took off 5 bases at V and 5 bases at J, with 18 bases between the two ends. CDR1 is SEHNR and CDR2 is FQNEAQ in the germline V gene (reference sequence). DNA of the CDR3: TGTGCCAGCAGCACCCTCAGGGGCAGGAGGACTGAAGCTTTCTTT. Translation: CASSTLRGRRTEAFF. The full variable domain, in which reference TRBV7-9 and TRBJ1-1 provide the parts outside the CDR3, is DTGVSQNPRHKITKRGQNVTFRCDPISEHNRLYWYRQTLGQGPEFLTYFQNEAQLEKSRLLSDRFSAERPKGSFSTLEIQRTEQGDSAMYLCASSTLRGRRTEAFFGQGTRLTVV.